These 18 T cell receptor beta chains were all obtained from the same sample, sequenced in a study of cytomegalovirus exposure and HLA in healthy donors. The PCR made use of 60 Vbeta and 13 Jbeta primers. Libraries were prepared by immunoSEQ multiplex PCR; TCRdb keeps only in-frame clonotypes and omits some of them. In the table there are over 100,000 clones, about 80% of which are singletons. Material for sequencing was PBMCs. These receptors were collected from a woman between 18 and 30 years old in good health and CMV-seropositive.

The V call is TRBV7-8, the J call TRBJ2-2; 8 bases fit TRBD2. From germline, CDR1 is SGHVS and CDR2 FQNEAQ. Unmatched junction bases numbered 17, after V lost 5 bases and J lost 6 bases. The CDR3 is 18 residues long. The CDR3 coding sequence is TGTGCCAGCAGCGTTCCGCTCGTCGGGAGGGAGTATGCCGGGGAGCTGTTTTTT. This translates into CASSVPLVGREYAGELFF.

This clone has more than one count but fewer than ten. V gene TRBV6-1 combines with J gene TRBJ2-3; the match to TRBD2 covers 11 bases. CDR3 length: 16 residues. Trimming removed 2 bases from V and 4 bases from J; junction bases left unmatched: 5. Per the germline V gene, CDR1 is MNHNS and CDR2 is SASEGT. The CDR3 loop reads CASSEWLAGGADTQYF. CDR3 bases: TGTGCCAGCAGTGAATGGCTAGCGGGAGGTGCAGATACGCAGTATTTT.

A few counts support this clone. This sequence joins TRBV5-1 and TRBJ2-5; 9 nucleotides line up with TRBD2. The trim removed 0 bases at V and 6 bases at J, leaving 9 bases unmatched. CDR1 SGHRS and CDR2 YFSETQ come from the germline V gene. The CDR3 is made up of 16 amino acids. CDR3 sequence reads: CASSLESSGSSQTQYF. In nucleotides, the CDR3 is TGCGCCAGCAGCTTGGAGAGTAGCGGGAGTTCGCAGACCCAGTACTTC.

The chain uses TRBV4-2 and TRBJ2-7; a possible D gene is TRBD1 (6 bases). The CDR3 is 16 amino acids. The V gene lost 0 bases and the J gene lost 2 bases, with 14 bases spanning the gap. The V gene's germline CDR1 is LGHNA and CDR2 YNFKEQ. CDR3 amino acids: CASSQDFAGATYEQYF. CDR3 bases: TGTGCCAGCAGCCAAGATTTTGCAGGGGCGACCTACGAGCAGTACTTC.

The rearrangement joins TRBV19 to TRBJ2-7, with TRBD2 matching 10 bases. The CDR3 runs to 14 residues. Trimming took 7 bases from V and 2 from J; bases not matched to a gene: 5. The germline V gene encodes CDR1 LNHDA and CDR2 SQIVND (reference sequence). This CDR3 reads CASKLAGGTYEQYF. DNA for the CDR3: TGTGCCAGTAAATTAGCGGGAGGTACCTACGAGCAGTACTTC. The complete variable domain, with remaining parts taken from reference TRBV19 and TRBJ2-7, reads DGGITQSPKYLFRKEGQNVTLSCEQNLNHDAMYWYRQDPGQGLRLIYYSQIVNDFQKGDIAEGYSVSREKKESFPLTVTSAQKNPTAFYLCASKLAGGTYEQYFGPGTRLTVT.

The chain has TRBV6-1 and TRBJ1-6; unclear D gene. The length of the CDR3 is 15 residues. V gave up 5 bases and J gave up 7 bases, with 15 bases separating them. Germline V gene lookup returns CDR1 MNHNS and CDR2 SASEGT. CDR3 sequence reads: CASSINPLANSPLHF. The CDR3 DNA sequence: TGTGCCAGCAGTATCAACCCGCTGGCAAATTCACCCCTCCACTTT.

The rearrangement joins TRBV4-1 to TRBJ2-2, with TRBD2 identical over 7 bases. The J segment lost 0 bases and the V segment lost 4 bases, leaving 2 bases of the junction unmatched. The germline V gene has CDR1 MGHRA and CDR2 YSYEKL. This CDR3 has 15 residues. CDR3 sequence (DNA): TGCGCCAGCAGCCTTGGACTAGCGAACACCGGGGAGCTGTTTTTT. Amino acids: CASSLGLANTGELFF.

The gene calls are TRBV28 and TRBJ2-5; the D is unclear. V lost 2 bases, J lost 7 bases, and 11 bases lay in between. In germline, CDR1 is MDHEN, CDR2 SYDVKM. This CDR3 contains 13 residues. The CDR3 region has the DNA TGTGCCAGCAGTTTAATTCGTCTCGGGACCCAGTACTTC. Its protein is CASSLIRLGTQYF.

The chain joins TRBV25-1 to TRBJ1-1, with D perhaps TRBD1 (5 bases). V was pared by 3 bases and J by 5 bases, with 19 bases between. The CDR3 contains 16 residues. Looked up from germline, CDR1 is MGHDK and CDR2 is SYGVNS. The CDR3 loop reads CASSDGAQGKRTEAFF. The CDR3 nucleotides are TGTGCCAGCAGTGATGGGGCCCAAGGAAAAAGGACTGAAGCTTTCTTT.

CDR3 protein: CASSLVPPENNEKLFF. The CDR3 coding sequence is TGTGCCAGCAGCTTAGTCCCTCCAGAAAATAATGAAAAACTGTTTTTT. The chain combines TRBV7-6 with TRBJ1-4, with D unresolved. Per the germline V gene, CDR1 is SGHVS and CDR2 is FNYEAQ. Trimming took 1 base from V and 4 from J, leaving 13 bases between them. This CDR3 region has 16 residues.

A single count supports this clone. The chain employs TRBV28 and TRBJ2-7; possible D gene TRBD1, 6 bases. CDR1 and CDR2 from the germline V gene are MDHEN and SYDVKM. V lost 8 bases to trimming and J lost 1 base, with 15 bases between them. The CDR3 runs to 14 residues. The chain's CDR3 is CASQFLGGSYEQYF. The CDR3 DNA reads as TGTGCCAGCCAGTTTTTAGGGGGATCCTACGAGCAGTACTTC.

The chain combines TRBV4-1 with TRBJ2-7; 14 bases align to TRBD2. With 2 bases clipped from V and 7 bases from J, the junction kept 4 bases outside the gene matches. Germline V gene sequence: CDR1 MGHRA, CDR2 YSYEKL. The CDR3 contains 15 residues. The chain's CDR3 is CASSQLTSGRGEQYF. The CDR3 DNA is TGCGCCAGCAGCCAATTGACTAGCGGGAGGGGGGAGCAGTACTTC.

The chain joins TRBV28 to TRBJ2-7; TRBD1 matches at 9 bases. Germline CDR1 and CDR2: MDHEN and SYDVKM. CDR3 size: 15 residues. The V and J ends lost 3 bases and 5 bases, in that order; junction bases with no gene match: 8. The CDR3 here is CASSLSGTGRDEQYF. CDR3 sequence (DNA): TGTGCCAGCAGTTTGTCCGGGACAGGGAGAGACGAGCAGTACTTC.

The chain employs TRBV9 and TRBJ1-4, with TRBD1 as a possible D gene (6 bases). The CDR3 has 15 amino acids. Germline-derived CDR1 and CDR2 are SGDLS and YYNGEE. Trimming pared 3 bases from V and 4 bases from J, leaving 13 bases between. CDR3 DNA: TGTGCCAGCAGCGCGGGAAGAGGGGGTAATGAAAAACTGTTTTTT. Protein sequence: CASSAGRGGNEKLFF. The full variable domain, with the rest looked up from reference TRBV9 and TRBJ1-4, is DSGVTQTPKHLITATGQRVTLRCSPRSGDLSVYWYQQSLDQGLQFLIQYYNGEERAKGNILERFSAQQFPDLHSELNLSSLELGDSALYFCASSAGRGGNEKLFFGSGTQLSVL.

The chain recombines TRBV28 with TRBJ2-7; the D gene is possibly TRBD1 (5 bases). This CDR3 contains 15 residues. Germline CDR1 reads MDHEN; CDR2 reads SYDVKM. V lost 8 bases and J 3 bases, leaving 20 bases between the germline ends. CDR3 nucleotide sequence: TGTGCCAGCCATGGGGCCCAGCAGGTCGGCTACGAGCAGTACTTC. Translating gives CASHGAQQVGYEQYF.

This clone has only a few counts. This sequence joins TRBV30 and TRBJ1-2, with D perhaps TRBD1 (6 bases). Germline V gene sequence: CDR1 GTSNPN, CDR2 SVGIG (reference sequence). The CDR3 has 13 residues. The V end lost 0 bases, the J end lost 1 base, and 6 bases lay between the germline ends. CDR3 region: CAWSVRGNYGYTF. The DNA of the CDR3 is TGTGCCTGGAGTGTCAGGGGTAACTATGGCTACACCTTC.

This rearrangement joins TRBV7-9 to TRBJ1-1; 7 bases are a match to TRBD1. V shed 0 bases and J 1 base; nucleotides not matched to a gene: 2. The CDR3 consists of 15 residues. Germline loops: CDR1 SEHNR, CDR2 FQNEAQ (reference sequence). CDR3 nucleotides: TGTGCCAGCAGCTTAGCCGGGACAGCGAACACTGAAGCTTTCTTT. It translates to CASSLAGTANTEAFF. The variable domain in full, completed from reference TRBV7-9 and TRBJ1-1, reads DTGVSQNPRHKITKRGQNVTFRCDPISEHNRLYWYRQTLGQGPEFLTYFQNEAQLEKSRLLSDRFSAERPKGSFSTLEIQRTEQGDSAMYLCASSLAGTANTEAFFGQGTRLTVV.

This clone appeared a few times. A junction boundary mismatches the germline segment, possibly from a read error. The rearrangement joins TRBV5-8 to TRBJ1-2, with 11 nucleotides matching TRBD1. The CDR3 extends over 13 amino acids. Germline V lookup: CDR1 SGHTS, CDR2 YDEGEE. The CDR3 spells CASAKGQGVHGPF. CDR3 bases: TGTGCCAGCGCCAAGGGACAGGGGGTGCACGGACCCTTC. The whole variable domain, remainder taken from reference TRBV5-8 and TRBJ1-2, is EAGVTQSPTHLIKTRGQQATLRCSPISGHTSVYWYQQALGLGLQFLLWYDEGEERNRGNFPPRFSGRQFPNYSSELNVNALELEDSALYLCASAKGQGVHGPFGSGTRLTVV.